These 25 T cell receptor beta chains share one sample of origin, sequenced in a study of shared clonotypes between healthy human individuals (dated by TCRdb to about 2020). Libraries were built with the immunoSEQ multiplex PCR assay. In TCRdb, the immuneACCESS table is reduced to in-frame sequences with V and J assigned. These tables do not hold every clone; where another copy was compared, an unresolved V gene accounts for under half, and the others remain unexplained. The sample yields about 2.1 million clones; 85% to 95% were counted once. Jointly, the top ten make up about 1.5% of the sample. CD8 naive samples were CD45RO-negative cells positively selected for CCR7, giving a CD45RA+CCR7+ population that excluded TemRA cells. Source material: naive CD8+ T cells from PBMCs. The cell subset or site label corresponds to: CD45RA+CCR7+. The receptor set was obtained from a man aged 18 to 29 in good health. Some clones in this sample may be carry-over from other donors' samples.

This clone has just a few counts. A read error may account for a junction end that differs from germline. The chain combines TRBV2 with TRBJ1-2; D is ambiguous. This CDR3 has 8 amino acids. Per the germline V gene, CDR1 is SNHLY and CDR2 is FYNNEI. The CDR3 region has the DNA TGTGCCACCTACTGGTCATCCTTC. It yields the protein CATYWSSF.

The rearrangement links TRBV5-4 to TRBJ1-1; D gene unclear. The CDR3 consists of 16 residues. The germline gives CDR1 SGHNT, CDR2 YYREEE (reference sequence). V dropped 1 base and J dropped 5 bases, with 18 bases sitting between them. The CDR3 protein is CASSLSRTGSWTEAFF. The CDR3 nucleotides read TGTGCCAGCAGCTTGTCCAGGACGGGCTCGTGGACTGAAGCTTTCTTT.

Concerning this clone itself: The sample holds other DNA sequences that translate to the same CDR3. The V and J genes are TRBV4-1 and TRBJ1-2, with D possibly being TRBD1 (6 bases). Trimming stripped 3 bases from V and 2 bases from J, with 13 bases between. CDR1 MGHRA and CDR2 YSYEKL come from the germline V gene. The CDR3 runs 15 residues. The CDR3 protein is CASSQERGANYGYTF. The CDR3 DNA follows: TGCGCCAGCAGCCAGGAGAGGGGGGCAAACTATGGCTACACCTTC.

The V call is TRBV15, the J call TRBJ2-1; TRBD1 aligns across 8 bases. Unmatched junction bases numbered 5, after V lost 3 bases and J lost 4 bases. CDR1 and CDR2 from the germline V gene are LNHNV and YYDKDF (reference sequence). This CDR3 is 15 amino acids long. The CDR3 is CATSSDRGFYNEQFF. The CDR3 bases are TGTGCCACCAGCAGTGACAGGGGTTTTTACAATGAGCAGTTCTTC.

CDR3 residues: CASSFLGARGGYTF. The CDR3 DNA reads TGTGCCAGCAGTTTCCTGGGGGCTAGAGGTGGCTACACCTTC. The chain employs TRBV28 and TRBJ1-2, with D possibly TRBD1 on 6 matching bases. The CDR3 length is 14 residues. The V gene's germline CDR1 is MDHEN and CDR2 SYDVKM. V lost 3 bases and J lost 7, with 15 bases in between.

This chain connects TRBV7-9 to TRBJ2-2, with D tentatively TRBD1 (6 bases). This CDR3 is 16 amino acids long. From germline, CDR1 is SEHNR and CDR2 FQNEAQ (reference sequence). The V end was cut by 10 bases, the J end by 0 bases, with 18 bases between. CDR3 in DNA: TGTGCCACCACCGGTGGGGGCTCGGCGAACACCGGGGAGCTGTTTTTT. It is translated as CATTGGGSANTGELFF.

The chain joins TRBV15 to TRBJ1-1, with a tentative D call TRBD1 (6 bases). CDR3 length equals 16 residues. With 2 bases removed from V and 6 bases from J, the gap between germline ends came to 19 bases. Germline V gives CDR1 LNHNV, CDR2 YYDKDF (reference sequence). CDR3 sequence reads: CATSRPTGMDGAEAFF. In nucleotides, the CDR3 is TGTGCCACCAGCAGACCTACAGGGATGGACGGCGCTGAAGCTTTCTTT. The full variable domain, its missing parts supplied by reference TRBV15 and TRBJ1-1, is DAMVIQNPRYQVTQFGKPVTLSCSQTLNHNVMYWYQQKSSQAPKLLFHYYDKDFNNEADTPDNFQSRRPNTSFCFLDIRSPGLGDTAMYLCATSRPTGMDGAEAFFGQGTRLTVV.

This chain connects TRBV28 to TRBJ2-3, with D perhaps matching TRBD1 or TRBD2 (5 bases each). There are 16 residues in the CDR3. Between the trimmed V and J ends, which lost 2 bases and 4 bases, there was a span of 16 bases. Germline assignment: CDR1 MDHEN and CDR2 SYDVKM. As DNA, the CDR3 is TGTGCCAGCAGTTTAAGGGGACCCACCCACGCAGATACGCAGTATTTT. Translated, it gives CASSLRGPTHADTQYF.

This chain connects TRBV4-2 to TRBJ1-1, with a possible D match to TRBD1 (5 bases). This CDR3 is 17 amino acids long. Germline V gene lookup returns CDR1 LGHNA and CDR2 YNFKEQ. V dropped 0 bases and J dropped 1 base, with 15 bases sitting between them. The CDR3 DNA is TGTGCCAGCAGCCAAGAGGTCCGGCAGGGAGCGAACACTGAAGCTTTCTTT. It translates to CASSQEVRQGANTEAFF.

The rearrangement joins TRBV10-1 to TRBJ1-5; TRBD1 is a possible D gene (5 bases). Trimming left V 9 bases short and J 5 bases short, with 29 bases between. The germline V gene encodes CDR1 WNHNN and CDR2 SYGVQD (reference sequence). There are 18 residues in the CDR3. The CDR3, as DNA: TGCGCCAGAAGCTCCCTTCGCAACCAGGGTCTCTCAGATCAGCCCCAGCATTTT. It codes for CARSSLRNQGLSDQPQHF.

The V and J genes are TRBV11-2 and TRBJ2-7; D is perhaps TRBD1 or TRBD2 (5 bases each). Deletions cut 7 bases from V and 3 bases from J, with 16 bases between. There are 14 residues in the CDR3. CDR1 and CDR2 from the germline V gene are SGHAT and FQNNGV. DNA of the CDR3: TGTGCCAGCACCCCACCGGGGCTCTTCTACGAGCAGTACTTC. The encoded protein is CASTPPGLFYEQYF. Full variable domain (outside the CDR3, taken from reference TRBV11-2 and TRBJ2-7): EAGVAQSPRYKIIEKRQSVAFWCNPISGHATLYWYQQILGQGPKLLIQFQNNGVVDDSQLPKDRFSAERLKGVDSTLKIQPAKLEDSAVYLCASTPPGLFYEQYFGPGTRLTVT.

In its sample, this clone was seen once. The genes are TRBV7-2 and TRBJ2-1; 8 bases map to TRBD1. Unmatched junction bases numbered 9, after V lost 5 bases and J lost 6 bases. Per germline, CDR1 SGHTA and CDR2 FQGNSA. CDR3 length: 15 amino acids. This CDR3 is CASSLTGGGFNEQFF. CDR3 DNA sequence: TGTGCCAGCAGCCTTACAGGGGGTGGATTCAATGAGCAGTTCTTC.

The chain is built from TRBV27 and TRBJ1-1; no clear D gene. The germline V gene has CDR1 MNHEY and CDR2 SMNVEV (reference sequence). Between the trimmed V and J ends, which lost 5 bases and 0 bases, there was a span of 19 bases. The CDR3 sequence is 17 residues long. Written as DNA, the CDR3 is TGTGCCAGCAGTCCTACGTCCACTACCCACTTGAACACTGAAGCTTTCTTT. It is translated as CASSPTSTTHLNTEAFF.

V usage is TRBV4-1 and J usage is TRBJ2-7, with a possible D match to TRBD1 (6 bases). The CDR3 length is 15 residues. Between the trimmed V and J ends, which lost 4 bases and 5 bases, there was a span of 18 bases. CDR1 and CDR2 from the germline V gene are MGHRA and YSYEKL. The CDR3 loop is CASSPGPGQPDEQYF. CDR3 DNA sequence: TGCGCCAGCAGCCCGGGGCCCGGACAGCCCGACGAGCAGTACTTC.

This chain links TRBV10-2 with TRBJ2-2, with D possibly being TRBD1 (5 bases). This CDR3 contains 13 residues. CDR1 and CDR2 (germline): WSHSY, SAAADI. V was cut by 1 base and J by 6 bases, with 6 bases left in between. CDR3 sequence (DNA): TGCGCCAGCAGTGAGTGGGGCGCCGGGGAGCTGTTTTTT. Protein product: CASSEWGAGELFF.

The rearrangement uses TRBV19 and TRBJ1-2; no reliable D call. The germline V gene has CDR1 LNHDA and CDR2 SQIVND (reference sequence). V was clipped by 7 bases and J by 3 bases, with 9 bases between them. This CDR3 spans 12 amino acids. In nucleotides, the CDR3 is TGTGCCAGTACCAACAGCCACTATGGCTACACCTTC. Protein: CASTNSHYGYTF. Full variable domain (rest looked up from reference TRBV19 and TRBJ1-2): DGGITQSPKYLFRKEGQNVTLSCEQNLNHDAMYWYRQDPGQGLRLIYYSQIVNDFQKGDIAEGYSVSREKKESFPLTVTSAQKNPTAFYLCASTNSHYGYTFGSGTRLTVV.

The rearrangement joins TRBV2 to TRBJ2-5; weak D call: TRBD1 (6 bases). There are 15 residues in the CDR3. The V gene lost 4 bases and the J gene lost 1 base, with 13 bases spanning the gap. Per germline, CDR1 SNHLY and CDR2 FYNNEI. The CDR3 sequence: CASSGDIGFQETQYF. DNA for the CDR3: TGTGCCAGCAGTGGGGACATCGGTTTCCAAGAGACCCAGTACTTC.

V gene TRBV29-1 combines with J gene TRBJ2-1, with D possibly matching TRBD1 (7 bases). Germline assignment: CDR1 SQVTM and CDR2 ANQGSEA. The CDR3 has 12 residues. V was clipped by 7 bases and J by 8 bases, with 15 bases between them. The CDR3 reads CSAGLGTDEQFF. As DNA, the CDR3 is TGCAGCGCGGGACTTGGGACAGATGAGCAGTTCTTC.

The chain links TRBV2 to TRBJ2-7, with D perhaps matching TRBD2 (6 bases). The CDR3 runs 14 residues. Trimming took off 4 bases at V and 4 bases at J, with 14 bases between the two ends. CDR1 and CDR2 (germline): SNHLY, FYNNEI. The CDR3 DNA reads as TGTGCCAGCAGTGCGGTTGGGAGCGGGTACGAGCAGTACTTC. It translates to CASSAVGSGYEQYF.

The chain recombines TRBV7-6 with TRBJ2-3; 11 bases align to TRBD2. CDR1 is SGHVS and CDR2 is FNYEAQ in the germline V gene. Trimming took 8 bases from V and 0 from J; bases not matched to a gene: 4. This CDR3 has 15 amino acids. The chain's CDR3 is CASGTSGFSTDTQYF. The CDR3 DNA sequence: TGTGCCAGCGGGACTAGCGGCTTTAGCACAGATACGCAGTATTTT.

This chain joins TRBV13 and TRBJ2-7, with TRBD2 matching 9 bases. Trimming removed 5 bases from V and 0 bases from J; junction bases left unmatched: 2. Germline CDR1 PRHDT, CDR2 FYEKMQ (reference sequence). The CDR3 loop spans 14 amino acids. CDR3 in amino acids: CASSLAGNSYEQYF. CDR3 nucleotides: TGTGCCAGCAGCCTAGCGGGAAACTCCTACGAGCAGTACTTC.

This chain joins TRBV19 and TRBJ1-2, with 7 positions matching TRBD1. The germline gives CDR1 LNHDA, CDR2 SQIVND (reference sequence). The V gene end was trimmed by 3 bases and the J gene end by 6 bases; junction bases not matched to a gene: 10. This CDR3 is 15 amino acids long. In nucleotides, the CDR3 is TGTGCCAGTAGTATTTCCCCAGGGGGATTTGATGGCTACACCTTC. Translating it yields CASSISPGGFDGYTF.

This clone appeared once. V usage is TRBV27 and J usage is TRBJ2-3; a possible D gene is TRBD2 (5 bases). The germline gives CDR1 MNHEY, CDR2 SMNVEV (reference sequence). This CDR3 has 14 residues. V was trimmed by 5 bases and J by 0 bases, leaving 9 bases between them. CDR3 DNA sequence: TGTGCCAGCAGTCTTGCGGGTAGCACAGATACGCAGTATTTT. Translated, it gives CASSLAGSTDTQYF.

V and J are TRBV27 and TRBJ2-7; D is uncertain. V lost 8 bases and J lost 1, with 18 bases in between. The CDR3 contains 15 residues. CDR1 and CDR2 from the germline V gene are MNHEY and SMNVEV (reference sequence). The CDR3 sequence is CASRFSEVPSYEQYF. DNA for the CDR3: TGTGCCAGCCGATTTTCGGAAGTCCCATCCTACGAGCAGTACTTC.

CDR3 in DNA: TGTGCCAGCAGTACCGAAGGCGGGTCCACCGGGGAGCTGTTTTTT. Protein product: CASSTEGGSTGELFF. This chain links TRBV27 with TRBJ2-2, with D perhaps matching TRBD2 (5 bases). The CDR3 has 15 amino acids. With 5 bases removed from V and 4 bases from J, the gap between germline ends came to 14 bases. CDR1 and CDR2 (germline): MNHEY, SMNVEV (reference sequence).